These T cell receptor beta chains were read from a single sample in a study of blood T cell repertoires in COVID-19. Repertoires were generated with immunoSEQ multiplex PCR, while TCRdb's copy carries only in-frame clones and drops some. The sample has approximately 300,000 clones, roughly 91% seen once. The sequenced material came from peripheral blood. These receptor sequences come from a middle-aged man with active or convalescent COVID-19. The CDR3 runs from the conserved cysteine through the conserved F or W. A D gene is named only where the DNA matches it firmly. Only part of the rows carry a size: once, few, many, or a class if the clone is expanded.

v_call,j_call,d_call,clone_size,cdr3_aa,cdr3_nt
TRBV7-9,TRBJ2-1,.,.,CASSNWTGGHYNEQFF,TGTGCCAGCAGCAACTGGACGGGGGGCCACTACAATGAGCAGTTCTTC
TRBV19,TRBJ2-2,TRBD1,.,CASSIDWDRKNTGELFF,TGTGCCAGTAGTATAGATTGGGACAGAAAGAACACCGGGGAGCTGTTTTTT
TRBV13,TRBJ2-1,.,once,CASSFGGRSVGEQFF,TGTGCCAGCAGCTTCGGAGGGCGCTCCGTTGGCGAGCAGTTCTTC
TRBV2,TRBJ1-6,.,.,CASSPTGSYNSPLHF,TGTGCCAGCAGCCCCACGGGTTCCTATAATTCACCCCTCCACTTT
TRBV24-1,TRBJ2-7,TRBD1,.,CATSDPGTGGYEQYF,TGTGCCACCAGTGACCCAGGGACAGGGGGTTACGAGCAGTACTTC
TRBV9,TRBJ1-2,TRBD1,.,CASSVGTGEGYTF,TGTGCCAGCAGCGTAGGTACAGGGGAAGGCTACACCTTC
TRBV28,TRBJ1-2,TRBD1,once,CASSVPGQQGYTF,TGTGCCAGCAGTGTACCGGGACAGCAAGGCTACACCTTC
TRBV4-3,TRBJ1-2,.,.,CASSQVNDRPTF,TGCGCCAGCAGCCAAGTAAATGACAGGCCCACCTTC
TRBV4-2,TRBJ2-1,TRBD2,.,CASSQTGSGGAHEQFF,TGTGCCAGCAGCCAGACAGGGAGCGGGGGGGCCCATGAGCAGTTCTTC
TRBV11-3,TRBJ2-1,.,.,CASSPERYSNEQFF,TGTGCCAGCAGCCCGGAGCGGTACTCGAATGAGCAGTTCTTC
TRBV19,TRBJ2-1,TRBD2,.,CASSWWTSNSYNEQFF,TGTGCCAGTAGTTGGTGGACTAGCAATTCCTACAATGAGCAGTTCTTC
TRBV5-1,TRBJ2-1,.,.,CASSLSHNEQFF,TGCGCCAGCAGCTTGAGCCATAATGAGCAGTTCTTC
TRBV9,TRBJ1-3,TRBD1,.,CASSRESGQGFSGNTIYF,TGTGCCAGCAGCAGGGAATCGGGACAGGGGTTCTCTGGAAACACCATATATTTT
TRBV11-3,TRBJ1-5,.,.,CASSFTLRGSRGDNQPQHF,TGTGCCAGCAGCTTCACACTAAGAGGGAGTCGGGGAGACAATCAGCCCCAGCATTTT
TRBV29-1,TRBJ1-3,.,.,CSVGDSSGNTIYF,TGCAGCGTTGGCGACAGTTCTGGAAACACCATATATTTT
TRBV5-6,TRBJ2-7,.,.,CASSPGGTYEQYF,TGTGCCAGCAGCCCTGGGGGGACCTACGAGCAGTACTTC
TRBV2,TRBJ1-6,.,once,CASRGRGSPLHF,TGTGCCAGCAGAGGAAGGGGCTCACCCCTCCACTTT
TRBV14,TRBJ1-1,.,.,CASRGRITEAFF,TGTGCCAGCAGAGGGAGGATAACTGAAGCTTTCTTT
TRBV18,TRBJ1-3,.,.,CASSPGGLSGNTIYF,TGTGCCAGCTCACCAGGGGGCCTCTCTGGAAACACCATATATTTT
TRBV10-3,TRBJ1-2,TRBD1,.,CAISESDRAAGYTF,TGTGCCATCAGTGAGTCGGACAGGGCGGCTGGCTACACCTTC
TRBV5-4,TRBJ1-2,TRBD1,.,CASSFLGQGINYGYTF,TGTGCCAGCAGCTTCCTGGGACAGGGGATTAACTATGGCTACACCTTC
TRBV20-1,TRBJ2-1,TRBD2,.,CSASSLARYNEQFF,TGCAGTGCTAGTTCACTAGCGCGTTACAATGAGCAGTTCTTC
TRBV28,TRBJ1-2,.,.,CASSSTRGNYGYTF,TGTGCCAGCAGTTCGACCAGGGGTAACTATGGCTACACCTTC
TRBV29-1,TRBJ2-1,TRBD2,.,CSVARGLAGGGEQFF,TGCAGCGTTGCCCGGGGACTAGCGGGAGGGGGTGAGCAGTTCTTC
TRBV2,TRBJ1-3,.,few,CASRRESSGNTIYF,TGTGCCAGCAGGCGAGAGAGCTCTGGAAACACCATATATTTT
TRBV29-1,TRBJ1-3,TRBD1,.,CSVWDRGAGNTIYF,TGCAGCGTTTGGGACAGGGGGGCTGGAAACACCATATATTTT
TRBV5-5,TRBJ1-2,.,.,CASSFTAGSGYTF,TGTGCCAGCAGCTTCACCGCAGGGTCCGGCTACACCTTC
TRBV6-5,TRBJ1-2,.,.,CASSPSVLDYGYTF,TGTGCCAGCAGTCCCTCGGTCCTGGACTATGGCTACACCTTC
TRBV9,TRBJ2-1,TRBD2,few,CASSVNPSGGSSYNEQFF,TGTGCCAGCAGCGTAAATCCTAGCGGGGGGAGCTCCTACAATGAGCAGTTCTTC
TRBV6-6,TRBJ2-5,TRBD1,.,CASSYLGQGARETQYF,TGTGCCAGCAGTTACCTAGGACAGGGGGCACGAGAGACCCAGTACTTC
TRBV28,TRBJ1-5,TRBD1,.,CASRIQGLNQPQHF,TGTGCCAGCAGGATACAGGGGCTCAATCAGCCCCAGCATTTT
TRBV2,TRBJ1-2,.,.,CASSELATVGGYTF,TGTGCCAGCAGTGAACTGGCGACTGTAGGAGGCTACACCTTC
TRBV2,TRBJ2-5,TRBD2,.,CASSDTSGRETQYF,TGTGCCAGCAGTGACACTAGCGGGAGGGAGACCCAGTACTTC
TRBV5-4,TRBJ1-6,TRBD1,.,CASSRDRGRTNNSPLHF,TGTGCCAGCAGCCGGGACAGGGGGCGGACAAATAATTCACCCCTCCACTTT
TRBV7-7,TRBJ2-3,TRBD2,.,CASSLIAGAGDTQYF,TGTGCCAGCAGCTTAATCGCGGGAGCAGGGGATACGCAGTATTTT
TRBV7-3,TRBJ2-1,TRBD2,.,CASSPRLAGADEQFF,TGTGCCAGCAGCCCTCGACTAGCGGGAGCCGATGAGCAGTTCTTC
TRBV7-3,TRBJ2-7,.,once,CASSLSLKLYEQYF,TGTGCCAGCAGCTTATCCCTAAAGCTCTACGAGCAGTACTTC
TRBV15,TRBJ1-4,TRBD1,.,CATSKKGGGAGEKLFF,TGTGCCACCAGCAAAAAAGGAGGGGGCGCGGGTGAAAAACTGTTTTTT
TRBV9,TRBJ2-3,TRBD2,.,CASSGYSGGTYADTQYF,TGTGCCAGCAGCGGATATAGCGGGGGAACATATGCAGATACGCAGTATTTT
TRBV6-5,TRBJ1-2,.,.,CASSRTAGGYGYTF,TGTGCCAGCAGTCGGACAGCCGGTGGATATGGCTACACCTTC
TRBV15,TRBJ1-6,TRBD1,.,CATSRDRTGYNSPLHF,TGTGCCACCAGCAGAGATCGGACAGGGTATAATTCACCCCTCCACTTT
TRBV5-6,TRBJ2-3,TRBD2,.,CASSLAGGSTDTQYF,TGTGCCAGCAGCTTGGCCGGCGGGAGTACAGATACGCAGTATTTT